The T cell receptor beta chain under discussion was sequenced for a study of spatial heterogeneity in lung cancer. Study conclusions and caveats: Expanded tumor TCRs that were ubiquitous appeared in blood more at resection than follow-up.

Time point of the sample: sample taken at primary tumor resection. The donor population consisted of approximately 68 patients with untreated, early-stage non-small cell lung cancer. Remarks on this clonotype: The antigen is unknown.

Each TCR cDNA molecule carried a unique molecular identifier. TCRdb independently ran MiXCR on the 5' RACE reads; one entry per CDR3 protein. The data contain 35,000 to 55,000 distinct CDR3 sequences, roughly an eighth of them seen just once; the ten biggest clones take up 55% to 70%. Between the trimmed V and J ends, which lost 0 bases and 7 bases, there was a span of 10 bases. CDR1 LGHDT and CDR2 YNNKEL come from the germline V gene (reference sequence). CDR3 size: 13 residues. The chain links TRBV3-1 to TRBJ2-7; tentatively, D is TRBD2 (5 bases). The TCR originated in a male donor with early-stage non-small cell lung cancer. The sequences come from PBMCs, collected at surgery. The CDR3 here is CASSQDREAEQYF. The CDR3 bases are TGTGCCAGCAGCCAAGATCGGGAAGCGGAGCAGTACTTC.